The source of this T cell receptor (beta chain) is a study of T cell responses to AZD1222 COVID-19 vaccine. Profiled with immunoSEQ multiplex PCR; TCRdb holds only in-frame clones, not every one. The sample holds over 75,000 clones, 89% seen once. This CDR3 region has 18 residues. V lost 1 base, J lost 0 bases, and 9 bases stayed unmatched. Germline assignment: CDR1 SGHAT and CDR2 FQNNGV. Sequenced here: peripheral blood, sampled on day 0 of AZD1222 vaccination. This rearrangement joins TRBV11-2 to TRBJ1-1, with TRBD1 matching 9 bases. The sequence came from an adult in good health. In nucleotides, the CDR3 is TGTGCCAGCAGCTTAGCCTATGGACAGGGGTCTATGAACACTGAAGCTTTCTTT. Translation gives CASSLAYGQGSMNTEAFF.